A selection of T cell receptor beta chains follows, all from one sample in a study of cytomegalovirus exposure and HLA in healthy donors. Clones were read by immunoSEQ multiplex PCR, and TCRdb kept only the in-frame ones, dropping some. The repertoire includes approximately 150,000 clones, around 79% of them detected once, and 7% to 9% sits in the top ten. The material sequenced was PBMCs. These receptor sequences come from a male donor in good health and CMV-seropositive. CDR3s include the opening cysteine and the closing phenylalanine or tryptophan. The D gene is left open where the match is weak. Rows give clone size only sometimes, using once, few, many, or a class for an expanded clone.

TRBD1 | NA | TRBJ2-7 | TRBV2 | TGTGCCAGCAGCGGACAGGGAAACGAGCAGTACTTC | CASSGQGNEQYF
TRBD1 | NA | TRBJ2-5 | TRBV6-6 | TGTGCCAGCAGTGACGGGACAGGGGGCAGAGAGACCCAGTACTTC | CASSDGTGGRETQYF
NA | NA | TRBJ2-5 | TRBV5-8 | TGTGCCAGCAGCCCGGGGGACAGACCCCAAGAGACCCAGTACTTC | CASSPGDRPQETQYF
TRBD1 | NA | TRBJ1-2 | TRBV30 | TGTGCCTGGAGTCAGGGGGCGGGTGGCTACACCTTC | CAWSQGAGGYTF
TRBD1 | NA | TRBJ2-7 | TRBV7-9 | TGTGCCAGCAGCGGACAGGGGTACGAGCAGTACTTC | CASSGQGYEQYF
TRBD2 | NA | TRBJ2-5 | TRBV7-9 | TGTGCCAGCAGCTGGGGATCGGGGGGGGACCAGACCCAGTACTTC | CASSWGSGGDQTQYF
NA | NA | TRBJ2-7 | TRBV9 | TGTGCCAGCAGCCCAGGGACATACTACGAGCAGTACTTC | CASSPGTYYEQYF
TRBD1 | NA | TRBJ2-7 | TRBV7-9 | TGTGCCAGCAGCTTAGCGACAGGGGCTATTCCCTACGAGCAGTACTTC | CASSLATGAIPYEQYF
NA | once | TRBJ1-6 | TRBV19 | TGTGCCAGTAGTCCGGGCGGGGATTCACCCCTCCACTTT | CASSPGGDSPLHF
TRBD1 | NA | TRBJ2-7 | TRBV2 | TGTGCCAGCAGGACAGGGCTCAACTCCTACGAGCAGTACTTC | CASRTGLNSYEQYF
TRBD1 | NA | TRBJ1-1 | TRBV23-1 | TGCGCCAGCAGTCCCCTGGACAGGGGATTCCCCAACACTGAAGCTTTCTTT | CASSPLDRGFPNTEAFF
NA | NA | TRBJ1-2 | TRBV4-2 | TGTGCCAGCAGCCAAGCACAGACGCCCTATGGCTACACCTTC | CASSQAQTPYGYTF
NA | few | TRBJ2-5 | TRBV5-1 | TGCGCCAGCAGCACCGGAGTATCAGAGACCCAGTACTTC | CASSTGVSETQYF
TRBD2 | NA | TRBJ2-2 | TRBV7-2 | TGTGCCAGCAGCCAACTAGCGGGGGGGGTTACCGGGGAGCTGTTTTTT | CASSQLAGGVTGELFF
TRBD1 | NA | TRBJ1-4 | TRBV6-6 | TGTGCCAGCAGTTGGGGGACAGCCGCAACTAATGAAAAACTGTTTTTT | CASSWGTAATNEKLFF
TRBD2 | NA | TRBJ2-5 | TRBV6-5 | TGTGCCAGCAGTGTCCTAGCGGGGGGCGAGGAGACCCAGTACTTC | CASSVLAGGEETQYF
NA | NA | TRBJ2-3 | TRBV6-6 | TGTGCCAGCAGTTACTCGGAGAGAACTAGCACAGATACGCAGTATTTT | CASSYSERTSTDTQYF
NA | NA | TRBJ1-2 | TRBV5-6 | TGTGCCAGCAGCCAAAATTCCATCCGGAACTATGGCTACACCTTC | CASSQNSIRNYGYTF
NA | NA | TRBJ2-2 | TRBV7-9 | TGTGCCAGCAGCTTACGGGGGGCGCACACCGGGGAGCTGTTTTTT | CASSLRGAHTGELFF
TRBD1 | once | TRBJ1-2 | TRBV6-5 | TGTGCCAGCAGCCAACTCTTAGGGGGCTTCTATGGCTACACCTTC | CASSQLLGGFYGYTF
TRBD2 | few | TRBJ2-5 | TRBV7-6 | TGTGCCAGCAGCGTACTAGCGGGGCGGATAGAAGAGACCCAGTACTTC | CASSVLAGRIEETQYF
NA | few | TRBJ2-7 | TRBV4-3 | TGCGCCAGCAGCCAAGATCTAATGGGGGGACCCTACGAGCAGTACTTC | CASSQDLMGGPYEQYF
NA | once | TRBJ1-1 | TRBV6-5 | TGTGCCAGCAGTTACTCAAGGGGTAGGGTGAACACTGAAGCTTTCTTT | CASSYSRGRVNTEAFF
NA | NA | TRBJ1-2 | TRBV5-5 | TGTGCCAGCAGCTTGGGTCCCCTGAGGGCATACTATGGCTACACCTTC | CASSLGPLRAYYGYTF
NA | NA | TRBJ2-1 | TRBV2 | TGTGCCAGCATGCCGGGTAGCCCTCATGAGCAGTTCTTC | CASMPGSPHEQFF
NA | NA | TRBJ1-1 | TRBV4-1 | TGCGCCAGCAGCCAAGAAAGTGGGCCTAGGGGCACTGAAGCTTTCTTT | CASSQESGPRGTEAFF
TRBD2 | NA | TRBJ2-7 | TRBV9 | TGTGCCAGCAGCGAGGCGGGGGAAGCCTACGAGCAGTACTTC | CASSEAGEAYEQYF
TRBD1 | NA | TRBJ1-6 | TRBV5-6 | TGTGCCAGCAGCTTGCCGGGACAGGGGTTATCACCCCTCCACTTT | CASSLPGQGLSPLHF
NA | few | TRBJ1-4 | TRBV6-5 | TGTGCCAGCAGTCCGTACCTCGGGGAAAGCGAAAAACTGTTTTTT | CASSPYLGESEKLFF
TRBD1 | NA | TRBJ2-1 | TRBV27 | TGTGCCAGCAGTGGGGACAGCTCGGCTGACAATGAGCAGTTCTTC | CASSGDSSADNEQFF
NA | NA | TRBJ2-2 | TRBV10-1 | TGCGCCAGCAGTGAGAGCTTAACCGGGGAGCTGTTTTTT | CASSESLTGELFF
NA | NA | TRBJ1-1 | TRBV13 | TGTGCCAGCAGCATTTCCCCAGACACAGGGACTGAAGCTTTCTTT | CASSISPDTGTEAFF
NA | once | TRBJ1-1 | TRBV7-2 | TGTGCCAGCAGCCCCCGGAGAGGGGAAGCTTTCTTT | CASSPRRGEAFF
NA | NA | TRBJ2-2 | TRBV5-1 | TGCGCCAGCAGCACGAAATGGACAGCCGCGAACACCGGGGAGCTGTTTTTT | CASSTKWTAANTGELFF
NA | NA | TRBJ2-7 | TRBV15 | TGTGCCACCAGCGCCCAGATGGGCGTTTCGATTGTCGAGCAGTACTTC | CATSAQMGVSIVEQYF
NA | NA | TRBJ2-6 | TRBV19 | TGTGCCAGTAGTCTCTGGGTGAGACAGGCGTCCTCTGGGGCCAACGTCCTGACTTTC | CASSLWVRQASSGANVLTF
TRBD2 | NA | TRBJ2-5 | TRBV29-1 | TGCAGCGTGACCGGGACCCTGGGGGGGGAGACCCAGTACTTC | CSVTGTLGGETQYF
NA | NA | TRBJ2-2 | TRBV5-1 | TGCGCCAGCAGCTCCTCAGGGCCCTACACCGGGGAGCTGTTTTTT | CASSSSGPYTGELFF
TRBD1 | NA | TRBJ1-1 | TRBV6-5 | TGTGCCAGCAGTTACTCCTCCGGGACAGGGAGCACTGAAGCTTTCTTT | CASSYSSGTGSTEAFF